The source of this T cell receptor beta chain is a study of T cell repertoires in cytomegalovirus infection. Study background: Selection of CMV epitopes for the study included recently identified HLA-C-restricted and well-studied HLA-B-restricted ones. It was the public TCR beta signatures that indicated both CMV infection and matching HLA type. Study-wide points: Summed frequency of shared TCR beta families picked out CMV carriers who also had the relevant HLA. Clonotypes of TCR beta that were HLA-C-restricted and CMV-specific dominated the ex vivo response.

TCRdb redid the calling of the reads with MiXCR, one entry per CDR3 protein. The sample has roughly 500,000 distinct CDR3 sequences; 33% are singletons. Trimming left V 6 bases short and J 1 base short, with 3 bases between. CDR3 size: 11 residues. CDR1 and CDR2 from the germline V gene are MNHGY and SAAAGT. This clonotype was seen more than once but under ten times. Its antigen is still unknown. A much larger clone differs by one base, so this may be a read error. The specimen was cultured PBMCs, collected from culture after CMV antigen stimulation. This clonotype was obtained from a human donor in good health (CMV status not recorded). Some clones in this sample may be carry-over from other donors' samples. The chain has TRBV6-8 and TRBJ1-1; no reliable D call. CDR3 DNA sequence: TGTGCCAGCAGAAGGAACACTGAAGCTTTCTTT. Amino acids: CASRRNTEAFF.